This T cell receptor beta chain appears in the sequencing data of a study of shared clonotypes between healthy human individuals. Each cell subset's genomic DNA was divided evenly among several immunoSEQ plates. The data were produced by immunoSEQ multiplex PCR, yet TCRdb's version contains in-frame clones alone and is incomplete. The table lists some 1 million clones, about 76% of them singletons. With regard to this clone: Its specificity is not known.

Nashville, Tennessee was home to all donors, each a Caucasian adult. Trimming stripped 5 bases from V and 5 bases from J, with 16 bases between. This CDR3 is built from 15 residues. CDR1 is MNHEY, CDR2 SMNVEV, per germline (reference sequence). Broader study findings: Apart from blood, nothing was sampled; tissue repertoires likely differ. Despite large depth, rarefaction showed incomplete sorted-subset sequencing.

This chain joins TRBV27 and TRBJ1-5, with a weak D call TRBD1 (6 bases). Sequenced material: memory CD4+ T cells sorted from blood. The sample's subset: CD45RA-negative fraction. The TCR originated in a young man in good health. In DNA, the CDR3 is TGTGCCAGCAGTCCCTCGTCAGGGGCTCATCAGCCCCAGCATTTT. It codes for CASSPSSGAHQPQHF.